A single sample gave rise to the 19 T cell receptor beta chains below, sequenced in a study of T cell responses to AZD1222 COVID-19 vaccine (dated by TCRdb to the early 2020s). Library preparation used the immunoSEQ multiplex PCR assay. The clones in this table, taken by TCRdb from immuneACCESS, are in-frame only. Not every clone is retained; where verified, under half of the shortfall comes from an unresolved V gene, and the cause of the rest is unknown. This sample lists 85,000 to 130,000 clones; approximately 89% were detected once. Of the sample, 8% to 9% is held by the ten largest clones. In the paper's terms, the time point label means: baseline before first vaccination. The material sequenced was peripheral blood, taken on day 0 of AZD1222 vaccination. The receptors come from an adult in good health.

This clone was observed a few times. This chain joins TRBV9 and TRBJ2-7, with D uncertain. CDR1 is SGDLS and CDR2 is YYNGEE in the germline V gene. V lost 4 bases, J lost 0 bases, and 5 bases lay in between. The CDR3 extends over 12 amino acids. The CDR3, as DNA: TGTGCCAGCAGCCCCAGCTCCTACGAGCAGTACTTC. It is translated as CASSPSSYEQYF.

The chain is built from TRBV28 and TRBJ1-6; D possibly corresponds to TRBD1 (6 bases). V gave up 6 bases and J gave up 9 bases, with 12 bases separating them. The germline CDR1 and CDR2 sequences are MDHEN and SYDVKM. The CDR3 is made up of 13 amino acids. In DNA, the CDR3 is TGTGCCAGCAGGGAGGGGGGACCTTCACCCCTCCACTTT. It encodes CASREGGPSPLHF. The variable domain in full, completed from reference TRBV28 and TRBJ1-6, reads DVKVTQSSRYLVKRTGEKVFLECVQDMDHENMFWYRQDPGLGLRLIYFSYDVKMKEKGDIPEGYSVSREKKERFSLILESASTNQTSMYLCASREGGPSPLHFGNGTRLTVT.

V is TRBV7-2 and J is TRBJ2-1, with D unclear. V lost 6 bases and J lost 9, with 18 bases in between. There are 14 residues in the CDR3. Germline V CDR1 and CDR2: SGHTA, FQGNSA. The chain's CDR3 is CASSMSPPQSEQFF. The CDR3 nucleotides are TGTGCCAGCAGTATGAGTCCGCCGCAGAGTGAGCAGTTCTTC.

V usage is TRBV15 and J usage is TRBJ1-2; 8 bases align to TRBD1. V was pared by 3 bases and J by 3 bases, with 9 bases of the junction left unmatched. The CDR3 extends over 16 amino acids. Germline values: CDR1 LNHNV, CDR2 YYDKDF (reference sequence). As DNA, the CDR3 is TGTGCCACCAGCAGGGGAGGGCAGGGGGCCGACTATGGCTACACCTTC. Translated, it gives CATSRGGQGADYGYTF.

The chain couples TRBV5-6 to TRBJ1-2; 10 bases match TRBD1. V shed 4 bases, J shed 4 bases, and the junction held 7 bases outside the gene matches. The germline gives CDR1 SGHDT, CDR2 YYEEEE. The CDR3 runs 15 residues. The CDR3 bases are TGTGCCAGCAGCCACCGACAGGGGGCCCGCTATGGCTACACCTTC. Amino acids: CASSHRQGARYGYTF.

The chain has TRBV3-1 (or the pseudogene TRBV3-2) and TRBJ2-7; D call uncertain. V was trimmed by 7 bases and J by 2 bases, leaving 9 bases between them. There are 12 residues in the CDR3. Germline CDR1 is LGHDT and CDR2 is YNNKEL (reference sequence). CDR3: CASTDSAYEQYF. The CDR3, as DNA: TGTGCCAGCACCGATTCAGCCTACGAGCAGTACTTC.

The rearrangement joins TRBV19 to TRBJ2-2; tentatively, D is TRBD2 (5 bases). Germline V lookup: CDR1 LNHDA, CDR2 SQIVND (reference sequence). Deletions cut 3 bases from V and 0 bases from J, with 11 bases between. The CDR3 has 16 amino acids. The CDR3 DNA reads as TGTGCCAGTAGTATTAACGGGGTATCGAACACCGGGGAGCTGTTTTTT. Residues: CASSINGVSNTGELFF. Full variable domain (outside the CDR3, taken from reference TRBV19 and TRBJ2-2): DGGITQSPKYLFRKEGQNVTLSCEQNLNHDAMYWYRQDPGQGLRLIYYSQIVNDFQKGDIAEGYSVSREKKESFPLTVTSAQKNPTAFYLCASSINGVSNTGELFFGEGSRLTVL.

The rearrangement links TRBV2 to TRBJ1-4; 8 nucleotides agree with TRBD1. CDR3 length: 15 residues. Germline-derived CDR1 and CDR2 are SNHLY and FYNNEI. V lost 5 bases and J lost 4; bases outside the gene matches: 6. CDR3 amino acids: CASSLGQGINEKLFF. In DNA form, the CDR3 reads TGTGCCAGCAGTTTAGGACAGGGAATTAATGAAAAACTGTTTTTT.

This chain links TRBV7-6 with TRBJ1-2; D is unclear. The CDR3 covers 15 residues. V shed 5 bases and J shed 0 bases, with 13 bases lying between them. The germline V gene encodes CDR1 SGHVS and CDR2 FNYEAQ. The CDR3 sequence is CASSASTSPNYGYTF. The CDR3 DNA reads TGTGCCAGCAGCGCCTCTACGTCGCCTAACTATGGCTACACCTTC.

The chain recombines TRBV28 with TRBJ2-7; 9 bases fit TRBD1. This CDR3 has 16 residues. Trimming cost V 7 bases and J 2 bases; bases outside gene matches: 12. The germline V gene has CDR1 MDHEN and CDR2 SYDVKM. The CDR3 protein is CASNRMETGGTYEQYF. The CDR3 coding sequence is TGTGCCAGCAATCGGATGGAGACAGGGGGTACCTACGAGCAGTACTTC.

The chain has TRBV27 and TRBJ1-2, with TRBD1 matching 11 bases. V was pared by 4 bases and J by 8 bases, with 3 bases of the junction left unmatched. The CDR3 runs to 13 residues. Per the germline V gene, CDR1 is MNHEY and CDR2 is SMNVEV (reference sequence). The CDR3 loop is CASSWTGGLGYTF. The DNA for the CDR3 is TGTGCCAGCAGTTGGACAGGGGGCCTAGGCTACACCTTC.

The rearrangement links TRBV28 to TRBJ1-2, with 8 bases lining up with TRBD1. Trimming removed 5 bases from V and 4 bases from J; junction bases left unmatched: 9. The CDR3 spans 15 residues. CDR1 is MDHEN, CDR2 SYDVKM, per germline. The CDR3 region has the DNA TGTGCCAGCAGTCCTGGGACAGGCCTACCCTATGGCTACACCTTC. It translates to CASSPGTGLPYGYTF.

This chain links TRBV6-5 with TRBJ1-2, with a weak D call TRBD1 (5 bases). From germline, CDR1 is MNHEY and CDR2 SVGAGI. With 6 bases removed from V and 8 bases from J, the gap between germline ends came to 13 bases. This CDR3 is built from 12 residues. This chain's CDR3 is CASSADTFGYTF. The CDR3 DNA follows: TGTGCCAGCAGCGCGGACACCTTCGGCTACACCTTC.

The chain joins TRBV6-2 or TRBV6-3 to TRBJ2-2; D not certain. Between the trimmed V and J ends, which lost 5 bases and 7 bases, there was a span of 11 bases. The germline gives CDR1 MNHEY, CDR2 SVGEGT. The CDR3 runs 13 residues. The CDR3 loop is CASSQWEIGELFF. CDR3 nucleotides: TGTGCCAGCAGTCAGTGGGAAATCGGGGAGCTGTTTTTT.

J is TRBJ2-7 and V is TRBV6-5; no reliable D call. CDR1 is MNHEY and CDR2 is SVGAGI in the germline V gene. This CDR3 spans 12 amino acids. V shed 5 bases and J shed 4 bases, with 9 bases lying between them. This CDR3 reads CASSHNLYEQYF. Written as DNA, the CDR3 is TGTGCCAGCAGTCACAACCTTTACGAGCAGTACTTC.

The CDR3 protein is CASSFGSMAEAFF. The CDR3 DNA reads TGTGCCAGCAGTTTCGGCAGTATGGCTGAAGCTTTCTTT. V is TRBV27 and J is TRBJ1-1, with D hard to call. V was clipped by 3 bases and J by 6 bases, with 11 bases between them. The CDR3 contains 13 residues. Germline loops: CDR1 MNHEY, CDR2 SMNVEV (reference sequence).

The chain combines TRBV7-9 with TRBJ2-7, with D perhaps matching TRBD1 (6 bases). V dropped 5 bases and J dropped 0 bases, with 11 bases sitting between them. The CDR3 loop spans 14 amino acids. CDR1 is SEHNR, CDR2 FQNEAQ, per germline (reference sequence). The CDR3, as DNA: TGTGCCAGCAGCATCGACAGGATCTCCTACGAGCAGTACTTC. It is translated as CASSIDRISYEQYF. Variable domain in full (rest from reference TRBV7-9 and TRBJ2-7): DTGVSQNPRHKITKRGQNVTFRCDPISEHNRLYWYRQTLGQGPEFLTYFQNEAQLEKSRLLSDRFSAERPKGSFSTLEIQRTEQGDSAMYLCASSIDRISYEQYFGPGTRLTVT.

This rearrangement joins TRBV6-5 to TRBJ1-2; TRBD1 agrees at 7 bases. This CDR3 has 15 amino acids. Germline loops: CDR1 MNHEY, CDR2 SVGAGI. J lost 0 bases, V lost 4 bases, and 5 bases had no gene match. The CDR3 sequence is CASSLSGGSNYGYTF. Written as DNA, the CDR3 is TGTGCCAGCAGTTTGTCAGGGGGGTCTAACTATGGCTACACCTTC.

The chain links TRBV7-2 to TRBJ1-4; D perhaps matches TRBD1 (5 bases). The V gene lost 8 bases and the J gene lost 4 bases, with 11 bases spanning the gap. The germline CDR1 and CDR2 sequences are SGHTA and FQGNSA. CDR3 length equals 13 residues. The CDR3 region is CASAREVNEKLFF. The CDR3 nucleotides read TGTGCCAGCGCCAGGGAGGTTAATGAAAAACTGTTTTTT.